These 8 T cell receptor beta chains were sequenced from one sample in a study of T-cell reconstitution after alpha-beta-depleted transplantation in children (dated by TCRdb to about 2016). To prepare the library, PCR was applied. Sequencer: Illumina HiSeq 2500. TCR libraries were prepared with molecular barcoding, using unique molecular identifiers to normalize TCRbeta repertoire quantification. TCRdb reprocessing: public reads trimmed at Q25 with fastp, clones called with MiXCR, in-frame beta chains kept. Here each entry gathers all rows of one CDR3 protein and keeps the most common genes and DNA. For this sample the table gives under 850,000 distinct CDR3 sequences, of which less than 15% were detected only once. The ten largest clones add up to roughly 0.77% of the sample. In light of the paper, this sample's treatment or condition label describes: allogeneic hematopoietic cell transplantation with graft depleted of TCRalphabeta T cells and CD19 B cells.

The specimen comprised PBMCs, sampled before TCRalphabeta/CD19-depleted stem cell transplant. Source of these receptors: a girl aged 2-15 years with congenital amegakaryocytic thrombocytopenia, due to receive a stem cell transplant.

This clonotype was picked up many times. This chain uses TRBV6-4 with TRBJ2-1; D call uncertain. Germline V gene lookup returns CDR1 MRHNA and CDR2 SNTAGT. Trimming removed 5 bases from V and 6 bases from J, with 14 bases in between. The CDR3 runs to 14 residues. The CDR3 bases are TGTGCCAGCAGTTGGAATAGGCAAGGCAATGAGCAGTTCTTC. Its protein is CASSWNRQGNEQFF.

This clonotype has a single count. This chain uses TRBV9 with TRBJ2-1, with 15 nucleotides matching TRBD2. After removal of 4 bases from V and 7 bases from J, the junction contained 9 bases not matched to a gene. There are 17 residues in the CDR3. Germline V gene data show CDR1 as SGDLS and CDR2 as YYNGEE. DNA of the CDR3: TGTGCCAGCAGCCCCGGACTAGCGGGAGGGCAAGGGAATGAGCAGTTCTTC. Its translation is CASSPGLAGGQGNEQFF.

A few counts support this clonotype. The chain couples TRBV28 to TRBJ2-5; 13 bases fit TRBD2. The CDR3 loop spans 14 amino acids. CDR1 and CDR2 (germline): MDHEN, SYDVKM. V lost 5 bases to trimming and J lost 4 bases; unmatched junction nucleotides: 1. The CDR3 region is CASSRTSGRETQYF. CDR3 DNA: TGTGCCAGCAGTCGGACTAGCGGGAGAGAGACCCAGTACTTC.

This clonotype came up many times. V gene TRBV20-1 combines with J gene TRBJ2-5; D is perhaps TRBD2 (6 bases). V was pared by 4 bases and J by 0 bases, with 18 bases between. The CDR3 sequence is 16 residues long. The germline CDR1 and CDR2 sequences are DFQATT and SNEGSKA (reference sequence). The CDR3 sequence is CSATDLKGLHQETQYF. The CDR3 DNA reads TGCAGTGCTACCGATCTTAAGGGACTCCACCAAGAGACCCAGTACTTC.

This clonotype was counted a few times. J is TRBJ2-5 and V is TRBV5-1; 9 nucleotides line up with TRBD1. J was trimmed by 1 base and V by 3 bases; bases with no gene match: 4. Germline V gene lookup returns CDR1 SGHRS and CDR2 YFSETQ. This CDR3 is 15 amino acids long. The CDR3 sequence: CASSSGQGRQETQYF. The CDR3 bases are TGCGCCAGCAGCTCGGGACAGGGCCGCCAAGAGACCCAGTACTTC.

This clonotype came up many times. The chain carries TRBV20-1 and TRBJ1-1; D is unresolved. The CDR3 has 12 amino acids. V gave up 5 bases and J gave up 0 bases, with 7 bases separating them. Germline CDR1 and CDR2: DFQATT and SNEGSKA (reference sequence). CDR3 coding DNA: TGCAGTGCTCTTGACATGAACACTGAAGCTTTCTTT. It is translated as CSALDMNTEAFF.

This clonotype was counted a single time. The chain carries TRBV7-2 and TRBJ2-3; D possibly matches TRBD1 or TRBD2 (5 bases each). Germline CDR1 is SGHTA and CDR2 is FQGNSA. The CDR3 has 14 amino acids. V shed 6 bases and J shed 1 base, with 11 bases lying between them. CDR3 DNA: TGTGCCAGCAGGCCCCCGGGACGCACAGATACGCAGTATTTT. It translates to CASRPPGRTDTQYF.

CDR3 sequence (DNA): TGTGCCAGCAGCTCAGGGGGCGAGGTTAGGTTCTACGAGCAGTACTTC. Translating gives CASSSGGEVRFYEQYF. The chain combines TRBV7-8 with TRBJ2-7; 8 bases map to TRBD1. CDR3 length: 16 amino acids. CDR1 is SGHVS and CDR2 is FQNEAQ in the germline V gene. Losses at the gene ends were 4 bases for V and 3 bases for J; bases not matched to a gene: 11.